This T cell receptor beta chain was recovered during a study of CD8 T cells in Susac syndrome. While CD8+ and CD4+ T cells were isolated negatively, TEMRA cells were enriched by FACS. RNA was extracted with the RNeasy kit, and a quantity of roughly 0.5 to 1 ug was reverse transcribed using random hexamers. TCRdb recomputed calls from the immunoSEQ multiplex PCR reads with MiXCR, one row per CDR3 protein. The sample consists of about 73,000 distinct CDR3 sequences, approximately 94% of them appearing once. Trimming removed 6 bases from V and 5 bases from J, with 16 bases in between. Germline V gene lookup returns CDR1 DFQATT and CDR2 SNEGSKA (reference sequence). The CDR3 runs 14 residues.

The sequence derives from a human donor with multiple sclerosis. The sequenced sample was CD8+ T cells from PBMCs. J is TRBJ2-2 and V is TRBV20-1; D is unclear. Written as DNA, the CDR3 is TGCAGTGCCCCTATTAGGGCCGGGACCGGGGAGCTGTTTTTT. It translates to CSAPIRAGTGELFF.